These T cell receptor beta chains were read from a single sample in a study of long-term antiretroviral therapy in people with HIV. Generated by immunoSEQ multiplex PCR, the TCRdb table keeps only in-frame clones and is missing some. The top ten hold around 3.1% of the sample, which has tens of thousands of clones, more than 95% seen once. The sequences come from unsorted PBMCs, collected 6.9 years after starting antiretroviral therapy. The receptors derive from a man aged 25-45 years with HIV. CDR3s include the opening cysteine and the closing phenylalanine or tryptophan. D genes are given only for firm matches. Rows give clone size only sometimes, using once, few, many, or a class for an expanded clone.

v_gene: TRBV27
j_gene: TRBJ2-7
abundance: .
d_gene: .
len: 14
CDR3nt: TGTGCCAGCAGTTTCTACGGACTGAAATACGAGCAGTACTTC
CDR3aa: CASSFYGLKYEQYF

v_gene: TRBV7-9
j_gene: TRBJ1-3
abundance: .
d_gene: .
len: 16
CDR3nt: TGTGCCAGCAGTAACACGCAGGGGCGAGATGTTCACACCATATATTTT
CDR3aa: CASSNTQGRDVHTIYF

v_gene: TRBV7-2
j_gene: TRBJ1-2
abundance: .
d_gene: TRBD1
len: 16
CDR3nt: TGTGCCAGCAGCTTAGTCCCGGGACAGGGGTCGAGAGGCTACACCTTC
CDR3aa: CASSLVPGQGSRGYTF

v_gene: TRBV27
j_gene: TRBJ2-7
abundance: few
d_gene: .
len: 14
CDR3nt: TGTGCCAGCAGCCTTTCCGGGACCTCCTACGAGCAGTACTTC
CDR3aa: CASSLSGTSYEQYF

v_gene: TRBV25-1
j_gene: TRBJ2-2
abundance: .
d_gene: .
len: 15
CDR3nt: TGTGCCAGCAGTGACCCCGGACTAGTCCAGGGGAAACTTTTTTTT
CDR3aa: CASSDPGLVQGKLFF

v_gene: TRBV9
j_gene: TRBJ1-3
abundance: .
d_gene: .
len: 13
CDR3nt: TGTGCCAGCAGCGGGACCGGTGGAAACACCATATATTTT
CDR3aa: CASSGTGGNTIYF

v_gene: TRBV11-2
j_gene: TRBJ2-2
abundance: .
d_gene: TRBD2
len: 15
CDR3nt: TGTGCCAGCAGAACCGGGACTAGCTACACCGGGGAGCTGTTTTTT
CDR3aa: CASRTGTSYTGELFF

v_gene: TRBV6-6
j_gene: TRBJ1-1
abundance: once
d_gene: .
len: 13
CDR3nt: TGTGCCAGCAGTTACTCGTGGGGGGCTGAAGCTTTCTTT
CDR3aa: CASSYSWGAEAFF

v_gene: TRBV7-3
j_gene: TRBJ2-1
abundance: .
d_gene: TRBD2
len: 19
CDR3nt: TGTGCCAGCAGCTTAACGGCGGGGACTAGCGGGGGGGCCGCTAATGAGCAGTTCTTC
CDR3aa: CASSLTAGTSGGAANEQFF

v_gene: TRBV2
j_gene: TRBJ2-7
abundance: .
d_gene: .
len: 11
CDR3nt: TGTGCCAGCAGTGAATACAGCGAGCAGTACTTC
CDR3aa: CASSEYSEQYF

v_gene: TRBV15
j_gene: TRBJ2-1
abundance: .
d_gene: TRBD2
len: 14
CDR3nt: TGTGCCACCAGCAGGGGGACTAGCGAAAATGAGCAGTTCTTC
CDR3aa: CATSRGTSENEQFF

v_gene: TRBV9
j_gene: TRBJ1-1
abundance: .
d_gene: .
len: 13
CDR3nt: TGTGCCAGCAGCCCCCAGGTTCTTGGTGAAGCTTTCTTT
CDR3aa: CASSPQVLGEAFF

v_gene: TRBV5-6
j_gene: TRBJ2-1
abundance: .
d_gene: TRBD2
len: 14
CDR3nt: TGTGCCAGCAGCCCCGGACTAGCGGGCAATGAGCAGTTCTTC
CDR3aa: CASSPGLAGNEQFF

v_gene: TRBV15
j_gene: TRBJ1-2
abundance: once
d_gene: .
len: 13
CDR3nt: TGTGCCACCAGCAGGGGCCCGCTCGGTGGCTACACCTTC
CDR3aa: CATSRGPLGGYTF

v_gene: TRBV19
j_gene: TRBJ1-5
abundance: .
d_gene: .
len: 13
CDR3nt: TGTGCCAGTAGTACGGACAGCAATCAGCCCCAGCATTTT
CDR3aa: CASSTDSNQPQHF

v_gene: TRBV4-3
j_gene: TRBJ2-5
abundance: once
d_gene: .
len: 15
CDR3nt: TGCGCCAGCAGCCAAGAAATTTACGTTGAGGAGACCCAGTACTTC
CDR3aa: CASSQEIYVEETQYF

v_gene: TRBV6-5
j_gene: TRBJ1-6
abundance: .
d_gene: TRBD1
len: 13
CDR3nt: TGTGCCAGCAGGGGACAGGGGGGGTCACCCCTCCACTTT
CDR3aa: CASRGQGGSPLHF

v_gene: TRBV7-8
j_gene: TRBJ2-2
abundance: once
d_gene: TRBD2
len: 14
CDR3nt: TGTGCCAGCACGGGACTAGCGGGAACCGGGGAGCTGTTTTTT
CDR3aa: CASTGLAGTGELFF

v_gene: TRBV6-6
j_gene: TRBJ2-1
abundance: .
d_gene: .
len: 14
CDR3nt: TGTGCCAGCAGTTCTAGTACCCCCTACAATGAGCAGTTCTTC
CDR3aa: CASSSSTPYNEQFF

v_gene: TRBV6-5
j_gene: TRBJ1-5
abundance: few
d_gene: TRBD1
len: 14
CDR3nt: TGTGCCAGCAGGATAGGGACAGGGAGTCAGCCCCAGCATTTT
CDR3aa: CASRIGTGSQPQHF

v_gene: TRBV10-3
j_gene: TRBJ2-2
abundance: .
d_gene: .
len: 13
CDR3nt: TGTGCCCTCGGGACTGAGAACACCGGGGAGCTGTTTTTT
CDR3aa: CALGTENTGELFF

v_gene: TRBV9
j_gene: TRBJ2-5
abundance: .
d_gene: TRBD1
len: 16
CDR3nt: TGTGCCAGCAGCGTAGGAGGGACAGGACCCCAAGAGACCCAGTACTTC
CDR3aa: CASSVGGTGPQETQYF

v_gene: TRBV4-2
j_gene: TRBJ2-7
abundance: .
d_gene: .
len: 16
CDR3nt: TGTGCCAGCAGCCAAGAGGGGCTAACCCCCTCCTACGAGCAGTACTTC
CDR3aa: CASSQEGLTPSYEQYF

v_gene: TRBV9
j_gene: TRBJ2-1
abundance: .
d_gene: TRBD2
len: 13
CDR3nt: TGTGCCAGCAGCGCAGGGACTAGCGGGAGACAGTTCTTC
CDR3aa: CASSAGTSGRQFF

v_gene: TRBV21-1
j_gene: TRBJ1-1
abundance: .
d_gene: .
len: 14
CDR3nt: TGTGCCGCCAGACGTCTAGTGCTGAACACTGAAGCTTTCTTT
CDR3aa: CAARRLVLNTEAFF

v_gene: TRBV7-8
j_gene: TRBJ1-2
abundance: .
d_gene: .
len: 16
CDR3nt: TGTGCCAGCAGCACTCGGACCCCGACAGTCAGCAGTGGCTACACCTTC
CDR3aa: CASSTRTPTVSSGYTF

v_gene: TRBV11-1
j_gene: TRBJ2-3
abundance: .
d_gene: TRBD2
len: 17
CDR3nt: TGTGCCAGCAGCCCCCAGGGACTAGCGGGGGGCACAGATACGCAGTATTTT
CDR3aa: CASSPQGLAGGTDTQYF

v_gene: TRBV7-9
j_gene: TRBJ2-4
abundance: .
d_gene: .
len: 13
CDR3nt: TGTGCCAGCAGCTCGGGGGGCCAGGACATTCAGTACTTC
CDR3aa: CASSSGGQDIQYF

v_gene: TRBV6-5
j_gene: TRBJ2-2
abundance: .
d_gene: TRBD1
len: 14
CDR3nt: TGTGCCAGCAGTCGACAGGGGAAGACCGGGGAGCTGTTTTTT
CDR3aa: CASSRQGKTGELFF

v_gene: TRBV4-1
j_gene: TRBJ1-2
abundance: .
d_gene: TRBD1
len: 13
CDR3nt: TGCGCCAGCAGCGAACGGACAGGGGGCGGCTACACCTTC
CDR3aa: CASSERTGGGYTF

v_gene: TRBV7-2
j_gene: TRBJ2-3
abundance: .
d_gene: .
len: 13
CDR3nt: TGTGCCAGCAGCTTAGGGGGAACCGATACGCAGTATTTT
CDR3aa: CASSLGGTDTQYF

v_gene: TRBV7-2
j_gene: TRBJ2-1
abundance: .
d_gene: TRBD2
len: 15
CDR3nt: TGTGCCAGCAGCTTCGAACCAGCGGGGAGCAATGAGCAGTTCTTC
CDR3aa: CASSFEPAGSNEQFF

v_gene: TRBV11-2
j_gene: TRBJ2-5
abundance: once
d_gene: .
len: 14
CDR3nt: TGTGCCAGCAGCCCAGGACAGTACCAAGAGACCCAGTACTTC
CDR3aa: CASSPGQYQETQYF

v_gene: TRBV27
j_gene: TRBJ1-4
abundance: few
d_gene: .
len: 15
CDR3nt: TGTGCCAGCAGTAGCTCATTGGGTCCTAATGAAAAACTGTTTTTT
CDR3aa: CASSSSLGPNEKLFF

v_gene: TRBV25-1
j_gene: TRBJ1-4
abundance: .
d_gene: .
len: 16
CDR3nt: TGTGCCAGCAGTGACAATATTGGCCCTCCTAATGAAAAACTGTTTTTT
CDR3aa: CASSDNIGPPNEKLFF

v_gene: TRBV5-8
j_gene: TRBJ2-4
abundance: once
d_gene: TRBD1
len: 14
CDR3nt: TGTGCCAGCAGCGACTGGGACAGCAAAAACATTCAGTACTTC
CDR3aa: CASSDWDSKNIQYF

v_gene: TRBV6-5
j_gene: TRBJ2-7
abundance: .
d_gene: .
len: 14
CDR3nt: TGTGCCAGCAAGCTAGCTCCTCCGAACTACGAGCAGTACTTC
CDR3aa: CASKLAPPNYEQYF

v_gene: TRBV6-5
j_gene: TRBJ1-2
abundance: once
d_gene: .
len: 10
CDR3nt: TGTGCCACCTACGCGTATGGCTACACCTTC
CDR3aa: CATYAYGYTF

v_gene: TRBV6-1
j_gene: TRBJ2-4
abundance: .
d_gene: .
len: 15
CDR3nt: .
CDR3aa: CASSRAGRLANIQYF

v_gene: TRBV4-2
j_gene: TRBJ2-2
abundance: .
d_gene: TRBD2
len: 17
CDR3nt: TGTGCCAGCAGCCGGGCCGGAGCGGGGGCGAACACCGGGGAGCTGTTTTTT
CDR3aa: CASSRAGAGANTGELFF

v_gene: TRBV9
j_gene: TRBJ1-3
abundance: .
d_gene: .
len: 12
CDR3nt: TGTGCCAGCAGCGGGACAGGAAACACCATATATTTT
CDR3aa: CASSGTGNTIYF

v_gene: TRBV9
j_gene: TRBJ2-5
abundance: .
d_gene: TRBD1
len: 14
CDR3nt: TGTGCCAGCAGCGCCGAGGCCCGGACAGGGACCTTGAACTTC
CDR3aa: CASSAEARTGTLNF

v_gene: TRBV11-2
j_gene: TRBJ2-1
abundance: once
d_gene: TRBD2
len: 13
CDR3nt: TGTGCCAGCAGGGGACTAGGGTACAATGAGCAGTTCTTC
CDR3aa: CASRGLGYNEQFF

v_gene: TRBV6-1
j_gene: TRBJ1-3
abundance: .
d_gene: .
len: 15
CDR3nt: TGTGCCAGCAGTCCTGGGACGGGCGGGGGAAACACCATATATTTT
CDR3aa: CASSPGTGGGNTIYF

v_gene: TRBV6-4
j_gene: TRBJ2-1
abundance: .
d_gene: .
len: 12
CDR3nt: TGTGCCAGCAGTGACTCCTACAATGAGCAGTTCTTC
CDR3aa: CASSDSYNEQFF

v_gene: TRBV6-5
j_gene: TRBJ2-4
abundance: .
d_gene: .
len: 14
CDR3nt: TGTGCCAGCAGTCCCTGGACAGTCGCGGACATTCAGTACTTC
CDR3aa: CASSPWTVADIQYF

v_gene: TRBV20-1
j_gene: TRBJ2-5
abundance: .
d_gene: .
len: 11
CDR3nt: TGCAGTGCCTCTCGGGAGGAGACCCAGTACTTC
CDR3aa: CSASREETQYF

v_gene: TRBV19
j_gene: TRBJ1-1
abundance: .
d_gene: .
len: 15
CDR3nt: TGTGCCAGTACCTTAAGGTCGCAGATGGACACTGAAGCTTTCTTT
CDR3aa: CASTLRSQMDTEAFF

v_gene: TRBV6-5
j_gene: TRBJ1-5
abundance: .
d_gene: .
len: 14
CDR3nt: TGTGCCAGCAGTTACTCCCCCAGGGGTCAGCCCCAGCATTTT
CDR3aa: CASSYSPRGQPQHF

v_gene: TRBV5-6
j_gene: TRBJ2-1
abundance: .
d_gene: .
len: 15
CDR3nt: TGTGCCAGCAGCTTGGATTATAGGGGGAGGAATGAGCAGTTCTTC
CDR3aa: CASSLDYRGRNEQFF

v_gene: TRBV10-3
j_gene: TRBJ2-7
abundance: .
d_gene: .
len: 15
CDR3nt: TGTGCCATCGGTTTATCATCGGGTCCCACCTACGAGCAGTACTTC
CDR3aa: CAIGLSSGPTYEQYF

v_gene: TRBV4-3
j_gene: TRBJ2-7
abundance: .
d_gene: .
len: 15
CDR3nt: TGCGCCAGCAGCCAAGATTTCGAGGGGGACTACGAGCAGTACTTC
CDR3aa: CASSQDFEGDYEQYF

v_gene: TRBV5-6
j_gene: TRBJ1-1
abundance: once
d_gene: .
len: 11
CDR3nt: TGTGCCTCTGGGGAGAACACTGAAGCTTTCTTT
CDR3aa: CASGENTEAFF

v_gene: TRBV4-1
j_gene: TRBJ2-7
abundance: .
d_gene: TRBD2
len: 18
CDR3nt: TGCGCCAGCAGCCAAGGGGCGGGACTAGCGGGAGGGTTATACGAGCAGTACTTC
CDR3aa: CASSQGAGLAGGLYEQYF

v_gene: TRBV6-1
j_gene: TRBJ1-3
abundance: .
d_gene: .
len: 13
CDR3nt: TGTGCCACCAGTGGGATCACTGGAAACACCATATATTTT
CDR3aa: CATSGITGNTIYF